Below are 26 T cell receptor beta chains sequenced from a single sample in a study of cytomegalovirus exposure and HLA in healthy donors. This PCR relied on a set of 60 Vbeta primers and 13 Jbeta primers. TCRdb keeps only in-frame clones here, not all; method: immunoSEQ multiplex PCR. Altogether about 120,000 clones are present, roughly four fifths being singletons, with the ten largest covering 1.5% to 2%. What was sequenced was PBMCs. The receptor source for this set is a man in his forties in good health and CMV-seronegative.

This rearrangement joins TRBV21-1 to TRBJ2-7; the DNA was not used to check the table's D call, TRBD1. TRBV21-1 is reported as a pseudogene. The CDR3 contains 14 residues. Written as DNA, the CDR3 is TGTGCCAGCAGCAAACCGGGACAGGGATACGAGCAGTACTTC. It yields the protein CASSKPGQGYEQYF.

The chain recombines TRBV10-2 with TRBJ2-5, with 9 bases fitting TRBD2. This CDR3 spans 14 amino acids. Germline trimming cut 7 bases from V and 7 bases from J; bases unmatched to any gene: 10. CDR1 and CDR2 from the germline V gene are WSHSY and SAAADI. In DNA form, the CDR3 reads TGCGCCAGCACATCTAGCGGGGCTAGTGGGACCCAGTACTTC. Amino acid sequence: CASTSSGASGTQYF.

This clone was seen more than once but under ten times. The J gene is TRBJ2-1, the V gene TRBV6-1; D is possibly TRBD2 (5 bases). CDR1 is MNHNS, CDR2 SASEGT, per germline. CDR3 length equals 14 residues. V was clipped by 4 bases and J by 7 bases, with 14 bases between them. The CDR3 here is CASSAVDSQNEQFF. The CDR3 DNA sequence: TGTGCCAGCAGTGCGGTGGACTCCCAGAATGAGCAGTTCTTC.

The sample holds one count of this clone. The V gene is TRBV11-2, the J gene TRBJ2-7; 7 bases align to TRBD1. Per germline, CDR1 SGHAT and CDR2 FQNNGV. This CDR3 comprises 14 residues. J gave up 3 bases and V 5 bases, and 7 bases lay outside the gene matches. As DNA, the CDR3 is TGTGCCAGCAGCCCAACAGGGGTAGGCTACGAGCAGTACTTC. Amino acid sequence: CASSPTGVGYEQYF.

The chain is built from TRBV11-3 and TRBJ2-1; 7 bases map to TRBD1. The CDR3 loop spans 13 amino acids. Per the germline V gene, CDR1 is SGHNT and CDR2 is YENEEA. Trimming removed 4 bases from V and 5 bases from J; junction bases left unmatched: 2. The CDR3 DNA is TGTGCCAGCAGCTACGACAGGGACAATGAGCAGTTCTTC. Amino acids: CASSYDRDNEQFF.

The chain recombines TRBV27 with TRBJ2-6; D might be TRBD2 (6 bases). V gave up 8 bases and J gave up 2 bases, with 7 bases separating them. The CDR3 has 13 amino acids. The germline CDR1 and CDR2 sequences are MNHEY and SMNVEV (reference sequence). CDR3 bases: TGTGCCAGCCGGACTACTGGGGCCAACGTCCTGACTTTC. Translating it yields CASRTTGANVLTF.

This sequence joins TRBV28 and TRBJ2-5; TRBD1 matches at 8 bases. The CDR3 contains 14 residues. Germline lookup yields CDR1 MDHEN and CDR2 SYDVKM. With V trimmed by 5 bases and J by 2 bases, 4 bases remained unmatched. This CDR3 is CASSAGGRQETQYF. In nucleotides, the CDR3 is TGTGCCAGCAGTGCAGGGGGCCGACAAGAGACCCAGTACTTC.

This sequence joins TRBV7-2 and TRBJ2-2, with TRBD1 as a possible D gene (5 bases). V gave up 2 bases and J gave up 2 bases, with 9 bases separating them. This CDR3 contains 15 residues. Germline V lookup: CDR1 SGHTA, CDR2 FQGNSA. The CDR3 region is CASSLHRTNTGELFF. The CDR3 bases are TGTGCCAGCAGCTTACACAGGACCAACACCGGGGAGCTGTTTTTT.

The CDR3 DNA is TGTGCCAGCAGTTTAGACAGAAGCGAGGCTTTCTTT. Protein product: CASSLDRSEAFF. The J gene is TRBJ1-1, the V gene TRBV27, with D possibly TRBD1 on 5 matching bases. The ends were cut back, 2 bases at V and 11 bases at J, with 12 bases in the middle. Germline CDR1 reads MNHEY; CDR2 reads SMNVEV (reference sequence). CDR3 length: 12 residues.

The chain uses TRBV5-6 and TRBJ1-3; D gene uncertain. Trimming took 4 bases from V and 2 from J, leaving 13 bases between them. CDR3 length: 15 amino acids. Germline V lookup: CDR1 SGHDT, CDR2 YYEEEE. Here the CDR3 DNA reads TGTGCCAGCAGCCCGGGAGGGTCCGCTGGAAACACCATATATTTT. It yields the protein CASSPGGSAGNTIYF.

This clone was seen once. This chain uses TRBV7-2 with TRBJ2-3; no clear D gene. Between the trimmed V and J ends, which lost 5 bases and 5 bases, there was a span of 11 bases. CDR1 is SGHTA, CDR2 FQGNSA, per germline. The CDR3 has 13 residues. The CDR3 is CASSTRTGDTQYF. The CDR3 nucleotides read TGTGCCAGCAGCACGCGCACTGGAGATACGCAGTATTTT.

As for this clone: The junction departs from germline at one end; a sequencing error may be responsible. V usage is TRBV27 and J usage is TRBJ2-7; 9 bases map to TRBD1. CDR1 MNHEY and CDR2 SMNVEV come from the germline V gene (reference sequence). This CDR3 is 13 amino acids long. The CDR3, as DNA: TGTGCCAGCAGTCTATCGACAGGGGGCGAGCAGTACTTC. Protein sequence: CASSLSTGGEQYF.

V and J are TRBV9 and TRBJ2-1; TRBD2 aligns across 7 bases. Germline values: CDR1 SGDLS, CDR2 YYNGEE. The ends lost 4 bases at V and 2 bases at J; junction bases unmatched: 6. The CDR3 is made up of 15 amino acids. CDR3 loop: CASSRPGTTYNEQFF. Here the CDR3 DNA reads TGTGCCAGCAGCAGACCCGGGACTACCTACAATGAGCAGTTCTTC.

The CDR3 DNA reads as TGTGCCAGCAGCGCATCCGGGACTAGCGTTGAGCAGTTCTTC. Amino acid sequence: CASSASGTSVEQFF. The J gene is TRBJ2-1, the V gene TRBV7-7, with 10 bases that match TRBD2. Per the germline V gene, CDR1 is SSHAT and CDR2 is FNYEAQ (reference sequence). This CDR3 is 14 amino acids long. The trim removed 5 bases at V and 9 bases at J, leaving 7 bases unmatched.

This sequence joins TRBV18 and TRBJ2-5; possible D gene TRBD2, 6 bases. V shed 4 bases and J shed 7 bases, with 19 bases lying between them. The V gene's germline CDR1 is KGHSH and CDR2 LQKENI. The CDR3 sequence is 15 residues long. The CDR3 nucleotides read TGTGCCAGCTCACGACCGGGCGGGTTCGGGGGGACCCAGTACTTC. Its translation: CASSRPGGFGGTQYF.

The gene calls are TRBV10-2 and TRBJ2-1; TRBD2 matches at 9 bases. J gave up 3 bases and V 4 bases, and 4 bases lay outside the gene matches. The CDR3 is made up of 15 amino acids. Germline V gene data show CDR1 as WSHSY and CDR2 as SAAADI. The CDR3 loop is CASSVAGEIYNEQFF. CDR3 coding DNA: TGCGCCAGCAGTGTAGCGGGGGAGATCTACAATGAGCAGTTCTTC.

This rearrangement joins TRBV6-6 to TRBJ1-6; D possibly corresponds to TRBD1 (6 bases). V shed 2 bases and J shed 7 bases, with 12 bases lying between them. The length of the CDR3 is 15 residues. Germline lookup yields CDR1 MNHNY and CDR2 SVGAGI (reference sequence). CDR3 sequence reads: CASSYILQGNSPLHF. The CDR3 DNA follows: TGTGCCAGCAGTTACATTTTGCAGGGGAATTCACCCCTCCACTTT.

The chain couples TRBV5-6 to TRBJ1-4; D gene uncertain. Trimming stripped 0 bases from V and 0 bases from J, with 6 bases between. CDR1 is SGHDT, CDR2 YYEEEE, per germline. The CDR3 length is 15 residues. The CDR3 reads CASSLAPATNEKLFF. The DNA of the CDR3 is TGTGCCAGCAGCTTGGCCCCAGCAACTAATGAAAAACTGTTTTTT.

The chain has TRBV5-1 and TRBJ1-1; D not resolved. This CDR3 is 15 amino acids long. Germline CDR1 reads SGHRS; CDR2 reads YFSETQ. V was shortened by 0 bases and J by 1 base, with 10 bases between the two germline ends. The CDR3 protein is CASSLVHPKNTEAFF. Here the CDR3 DNA reads TGCGCCAGCAGCTTGGTCCACCCTAAGAACACTGAAGCTTTCTTT.

The gene calls are TRBV5-1 and TRBJ1-1, with 8 bases fitting TRBD1. The CDR3 consists of 15 residues. Trimming cost V 0 bases and J 1 base; bases outside gene matches: 2. Germline V gene lookup returns CDR1 SGHRS and CDR2 YFSETQ. The CDR3 loop is CASSLETGANTEAFF. In DNA, the CDR3 is TGCGCCAGCAGCTTGGAGACAGGGGCGAACACTGAAGCTTTCTTT.

The chain links TRBV6-1 to TRBJ1-2; 7 bases align to TRBD1. Germline-derived CDR1 and CDR2 are MNHNS and SASEGT. There are 16 residues in the CDR3. With V trimmed by 2 bases and J by 0 bases, 6 bases remained unmatched. In DNA form, the CDR3 reads TGTGCCAGCAGTGAATTCCCAGGGGGATCTAACTATGGCTACACCTTC. Protein product: CASSEFPGGSNYGYTF.

Concerning this clone itself: Germline and junction disagree at one end, which may indicate a read error. This chain links TRBV11-3 with TRBJ2-6, with TRBD1 as a possible D gene (5 bases). The CDR3 sequence is 13 residues long. CDR1 is SGHNT, CDR2 YENEEA, per germline. The CDR3 reads CASSLSGANGLTF. The CDR3 DNA sequence: TGTGCCAGCAGCCTCTCTGGGGCCAACGGCCTGACTTTC. The full variable domain, in which reference TRBV11-3 and TRBJ2-6 provide the parts outside the CDR3, is EAGVVQSPRYKIIEKKQPVAFWCNPISGHNTLYWYLQNLGQGPELLIRYENEEAVDDSQLPKDRFSAERLKGVDSTLKIQPAELGDSAVYLCASSLSGANGLTFGAGSRLTVL.

The chain joins TRBV28 to TRBJ2-6, with a possible D match to TRBD1 (5 bases). The germline gives CDR1 MDHEN, CDR2 SYDVKM. Between the trimmed V and J ends, which lost 5 bases and 2 bases, there was a span of 10 bases. The CDR3 runs to 15 residues. The DNA for the CDR3 is TGTGCCAGCAGTCCCACGACAGCTGGGGCCAACGTCCTGACTTTC. It translates to CASSPTTAGANVLTF.

The chain couples TRBV6-5 to TRBJ1-4; D is perhaps TRBD1 (5 bases). The CDR3 is 15 residues long. Germline V gene sequence: CDR1 MNHEY, CDR2 SVGAGI. V dropped 4 bases and J dropped 3 bases, with 12 bases sitting between them. The CDR3 reads CASSLSGAPNEKLFF. CDR3 sequence (DNA): TGTGCCAGCAGTTTAAGTGGGGCCCCTAATGAAAAACTGTTTTTT.

V and J are TRBV6-1 and TRBJ2-5; 8 bases fit TRBD1. Unmatched junction bases numbered 9, after V lost 4 bases and J lost 5 bases. The CDR3 contains 15 residues. The germline CDR1 and CDR2 sequences are MNHNS and SASEGT. CDR3 coding DNA: TGTGCCAGCAGTGGTGGCAGGGGGCTAGGGGAGACCCAGTACTTC. Protein product: CASSGGRGLGETQYF.

This clone was counted only a few times. The rearrangement links TRBV15 to TRBJ2-2, with D possibly matching TRBD1 (6 bases). The germline V gene encodes CDR1 LNHNV and CDR2 YYDKDF (reference sequence). Trimming cost V 5 bases and J 5 bases, with 12 bases left between them. The CDR3 extends over 14 amino acids. The CDR3: CATSRERGTGELFF. The CDR3 bases are TGTGCCACCAGCCGTGAAAGGGGGACCGGGGAGCTGTTTTTT.